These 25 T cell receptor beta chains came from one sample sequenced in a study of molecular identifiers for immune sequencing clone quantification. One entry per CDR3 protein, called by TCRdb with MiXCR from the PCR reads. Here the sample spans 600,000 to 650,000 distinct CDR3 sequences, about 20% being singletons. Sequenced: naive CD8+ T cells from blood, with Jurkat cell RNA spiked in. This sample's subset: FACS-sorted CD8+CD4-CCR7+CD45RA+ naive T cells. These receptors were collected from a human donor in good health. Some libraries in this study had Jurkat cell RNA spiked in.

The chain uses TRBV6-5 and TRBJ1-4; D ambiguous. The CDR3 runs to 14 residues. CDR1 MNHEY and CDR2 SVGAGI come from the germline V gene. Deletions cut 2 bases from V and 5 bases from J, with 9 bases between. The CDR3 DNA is TGTGCCAGCAGTTACGGACTGCCCAATGAAAAACTGTTTTTT. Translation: CASSYGLPNEKLFF.

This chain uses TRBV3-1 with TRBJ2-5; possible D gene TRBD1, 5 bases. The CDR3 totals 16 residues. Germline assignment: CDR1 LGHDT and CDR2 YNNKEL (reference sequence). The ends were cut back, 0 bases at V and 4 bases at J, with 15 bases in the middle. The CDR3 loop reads CASSQDEGRVGETQYF. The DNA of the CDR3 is TGTGCCAGCAGCCAAGATGAAGGCAGGGTGGGAGAGACCCAGTACTTC.

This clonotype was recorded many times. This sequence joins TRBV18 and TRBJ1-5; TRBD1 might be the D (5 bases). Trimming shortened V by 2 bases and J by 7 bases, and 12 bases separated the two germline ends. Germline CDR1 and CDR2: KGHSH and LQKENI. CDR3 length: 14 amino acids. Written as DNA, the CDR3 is TGTGCCAGCTCACCAATGGGGGATCGGCAGCCCCAGCATTTT. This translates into CASSPMGDRQPQHF.

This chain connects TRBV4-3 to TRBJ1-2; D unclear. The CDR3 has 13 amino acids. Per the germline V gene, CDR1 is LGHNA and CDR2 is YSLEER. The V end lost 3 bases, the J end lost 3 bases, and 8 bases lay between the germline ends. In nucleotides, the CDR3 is TGCGCCAGCAGCCACAAGGGCTACTATGGCTACACCTTC. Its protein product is CASSHKGYYGYTF.

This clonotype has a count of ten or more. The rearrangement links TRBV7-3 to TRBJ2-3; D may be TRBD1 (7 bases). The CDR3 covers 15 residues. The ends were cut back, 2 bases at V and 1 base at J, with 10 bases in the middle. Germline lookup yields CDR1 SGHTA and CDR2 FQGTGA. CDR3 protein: CASSLGGTGTDTQYF. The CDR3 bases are TGTGCCAGCAGCTTAGGGGGGACAGGCACAGATACGCAGTATTTT.

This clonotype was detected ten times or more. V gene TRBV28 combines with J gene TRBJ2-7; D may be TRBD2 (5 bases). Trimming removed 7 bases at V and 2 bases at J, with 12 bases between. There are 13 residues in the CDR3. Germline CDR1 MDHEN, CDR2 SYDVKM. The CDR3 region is CASNRAVPYEQYF. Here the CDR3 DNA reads TGTGCCAGCAATCGAGCGGTACCCTACGAGCAGTACTTC. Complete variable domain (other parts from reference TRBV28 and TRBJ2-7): DVKVTQSSRYLVKRTGEKVFLECVQDMDHENMFWYRQDPGLGLRLIYFSYDVKMKEKGDIPEGYSVSREKKERFSLILESASTNQTSMYLCASNRAVPYEQYFGPGTRLTVT.

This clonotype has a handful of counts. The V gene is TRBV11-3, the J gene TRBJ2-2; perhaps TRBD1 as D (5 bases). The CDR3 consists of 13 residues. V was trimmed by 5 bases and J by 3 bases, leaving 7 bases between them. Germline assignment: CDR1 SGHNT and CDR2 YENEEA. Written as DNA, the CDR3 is TGTGCCAGCAGCCCCAGGGACACCGGGGAGCTGTTTTTT. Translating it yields CASSPRDTGELFF.

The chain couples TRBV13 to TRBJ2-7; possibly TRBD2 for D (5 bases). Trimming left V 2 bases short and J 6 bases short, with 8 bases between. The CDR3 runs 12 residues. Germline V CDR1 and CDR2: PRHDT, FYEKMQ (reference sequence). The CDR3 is CASSLSSAEQYF. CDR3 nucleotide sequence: TGTGCCAGCAGCTTAAGTAGCGCCGAGCAGTACTTC.

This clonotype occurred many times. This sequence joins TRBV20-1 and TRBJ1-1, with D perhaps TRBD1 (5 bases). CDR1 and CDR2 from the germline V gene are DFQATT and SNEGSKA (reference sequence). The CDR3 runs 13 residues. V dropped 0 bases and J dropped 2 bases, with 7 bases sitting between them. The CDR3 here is CSARDRVNTEAFF. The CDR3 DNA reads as TGCAGTGCTAGAGACAGGGTTAACACTGAAGCTTTCTTT.

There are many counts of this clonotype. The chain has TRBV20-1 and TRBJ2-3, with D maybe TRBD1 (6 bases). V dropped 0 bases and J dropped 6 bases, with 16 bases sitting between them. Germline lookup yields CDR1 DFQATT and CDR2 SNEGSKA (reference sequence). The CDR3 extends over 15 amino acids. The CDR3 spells CSARDRTAFPDTQYF. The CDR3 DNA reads TGCAGTGCTAGAGATAGGACAGCCTTCCCGGATACGCAGTATTTT.

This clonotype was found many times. The CDR3 nucleotides are TGTGCCACCAGCAGAGATTTGGGACTAGCGGGAGGAGGGGACGAGCAGTACTTC. This sequence encodes CATSRDLGLAGGGDEQYF. The rearrangement uses TRBV15 and TRBJ2-7, with 15 bases identical to TRBD2. The CDR3 length is 18 residues. Trimming at V came to 0 bases and at J to 5 bases, leaving 8 bases not matched to a gene. Germline assignment: CDR1 LNHNV and CDR2 YYDKDF (reference sequence).

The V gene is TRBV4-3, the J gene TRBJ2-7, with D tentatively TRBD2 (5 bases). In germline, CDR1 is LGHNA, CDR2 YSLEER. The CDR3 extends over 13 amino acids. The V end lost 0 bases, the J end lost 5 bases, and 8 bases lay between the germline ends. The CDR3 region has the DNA TGCGCCAGCAGCCAAGAAAAGGGAGACGAGCAGTACTTC. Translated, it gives CASSQEKGDEQYF.

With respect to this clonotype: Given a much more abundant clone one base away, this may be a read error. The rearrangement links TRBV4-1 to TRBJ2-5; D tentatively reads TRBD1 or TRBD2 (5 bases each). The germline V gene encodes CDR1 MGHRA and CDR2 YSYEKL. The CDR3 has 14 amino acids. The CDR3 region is CASSQFGSEGTQHF. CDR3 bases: TGCGCCAGCAGCCAATTTGGCAGCGAGGGGACCCAGCACTTC.

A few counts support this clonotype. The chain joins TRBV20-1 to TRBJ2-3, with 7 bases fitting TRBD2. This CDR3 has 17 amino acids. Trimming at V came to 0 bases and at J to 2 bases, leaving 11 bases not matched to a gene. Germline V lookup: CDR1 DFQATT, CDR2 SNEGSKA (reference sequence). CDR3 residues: CSARDRARGTITDTQYF. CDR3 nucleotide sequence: TGCAGTGCTAGAGATCGCGCCCGGGGGACTATCACAGATACGCAGTATTTT.

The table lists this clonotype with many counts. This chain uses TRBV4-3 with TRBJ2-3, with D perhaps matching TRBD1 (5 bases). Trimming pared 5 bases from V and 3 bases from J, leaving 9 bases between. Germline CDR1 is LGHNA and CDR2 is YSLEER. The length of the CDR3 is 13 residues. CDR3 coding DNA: TGCGCCAGCAGCTTTAAGGGGACAGATACGCAGTATTTT. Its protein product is CASSFKGTDTQYF.

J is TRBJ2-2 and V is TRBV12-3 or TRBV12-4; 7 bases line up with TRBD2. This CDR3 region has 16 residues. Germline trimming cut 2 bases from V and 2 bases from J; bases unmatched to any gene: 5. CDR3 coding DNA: TGTGCCAGCAGTTTAAGGGAGGGACCAAACACCGGGGAGCTGTTTTTT. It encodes CASSLREGPNTGELFF.

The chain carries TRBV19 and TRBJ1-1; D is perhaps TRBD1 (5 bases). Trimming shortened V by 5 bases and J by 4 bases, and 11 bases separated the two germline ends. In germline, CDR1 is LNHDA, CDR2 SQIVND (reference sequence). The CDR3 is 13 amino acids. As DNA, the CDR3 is TGTGCCAGTAGTGTGGCAGGGCTCACTGAAGCTTTCTTT. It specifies CASSVAGLTEAFF.

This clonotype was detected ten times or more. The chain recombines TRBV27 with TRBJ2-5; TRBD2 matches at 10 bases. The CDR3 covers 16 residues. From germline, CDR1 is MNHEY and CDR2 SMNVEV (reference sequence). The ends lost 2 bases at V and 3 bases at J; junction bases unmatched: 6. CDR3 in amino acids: CASSLPASGREETQYF. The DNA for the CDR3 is TGTGCCAGCAGTTTACCCGCTAGCGGGAGAGAAGAGACCCAGTACTTC.

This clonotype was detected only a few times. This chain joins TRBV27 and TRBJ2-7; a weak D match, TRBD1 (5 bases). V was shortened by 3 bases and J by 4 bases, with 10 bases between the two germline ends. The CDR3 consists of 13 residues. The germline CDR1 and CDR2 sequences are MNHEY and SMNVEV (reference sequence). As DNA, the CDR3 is TGTGCCAGCAGTTTCGCAGGGCCGTACGAGCAGTACTTC. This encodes CASSFAGPYEQYF.

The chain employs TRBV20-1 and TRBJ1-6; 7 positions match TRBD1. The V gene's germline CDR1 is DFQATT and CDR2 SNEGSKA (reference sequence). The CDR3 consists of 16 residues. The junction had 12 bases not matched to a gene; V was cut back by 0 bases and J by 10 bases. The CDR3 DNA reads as TGCAGTGCTAGAGATATTGGAACAGGGGCAGGCTCACCCCTCCACTTT. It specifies CSARDIGTGAGSPLHF.

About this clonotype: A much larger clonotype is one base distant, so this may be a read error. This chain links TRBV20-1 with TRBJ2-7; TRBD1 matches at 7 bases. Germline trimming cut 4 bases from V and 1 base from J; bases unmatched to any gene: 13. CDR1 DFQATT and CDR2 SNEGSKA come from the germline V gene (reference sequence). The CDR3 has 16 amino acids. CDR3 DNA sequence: TGCAGTGCTACCCCACCTACCCGGGACAGTTCCTACGAGCAGTACTTC. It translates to CSATPPTRDSSYEQYF.

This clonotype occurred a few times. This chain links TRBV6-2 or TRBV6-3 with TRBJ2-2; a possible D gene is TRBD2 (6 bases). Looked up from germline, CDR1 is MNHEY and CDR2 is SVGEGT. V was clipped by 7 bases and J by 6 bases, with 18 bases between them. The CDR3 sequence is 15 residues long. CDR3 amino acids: CASNRGEVVSGELFF. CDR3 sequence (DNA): TGTGCCAGCAATAGAGGGGAGGTCGTATCCGGGGAGCTGTTTTTT.

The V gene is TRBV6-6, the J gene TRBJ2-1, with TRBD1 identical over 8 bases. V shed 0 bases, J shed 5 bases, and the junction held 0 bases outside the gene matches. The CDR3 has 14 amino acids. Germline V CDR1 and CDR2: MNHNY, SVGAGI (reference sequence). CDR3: CASSYSQGDNEQFF. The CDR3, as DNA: TGTGCCAGCAGTTACTCACAGGGGGACAATGAGCAGTTCTTC.

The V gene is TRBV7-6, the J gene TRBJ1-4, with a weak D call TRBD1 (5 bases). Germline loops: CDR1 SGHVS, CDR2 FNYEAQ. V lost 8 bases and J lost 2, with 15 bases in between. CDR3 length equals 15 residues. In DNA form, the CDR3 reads TGTGCCAGCGGATCCACTGGGGGGACTAATGAAAAACTGTTTTTT. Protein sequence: CASGSTGGTNEKLFF. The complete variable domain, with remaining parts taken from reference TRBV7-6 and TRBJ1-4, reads GAGVSQSPRYKVTKRGQDVALRCDPISGHVSLYWYRQALGQGPEFLTYFNYEAQQDKSGLPNDRFSAERPEGSISTLTIQRTEQRDSAMYRCASGSTGGTNEKLFFGSGTQLSVL.

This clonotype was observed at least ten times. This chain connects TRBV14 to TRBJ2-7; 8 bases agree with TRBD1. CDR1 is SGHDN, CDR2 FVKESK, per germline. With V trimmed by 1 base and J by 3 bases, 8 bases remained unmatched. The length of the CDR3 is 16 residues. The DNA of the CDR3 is TGTGCCAGCAGCCAAGTAGCCCGGACAGGGTACTACGAGCAGTACTTC. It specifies CASSQVARTGYYEQYF.